The rows below give T cell receptor beta chains drawn from one sample of a study of OX40 agonist ivuxolimab in advanced cancers. Sequenced by immunoSEQ multiplex PCR; TCRdb stores in-frame clones only, minus some. Of about 66,000 clones listed, less than 95% were seen once; the top ten hold 14% to 15%. Sequenced material: CD4+ or CD8+ T cells sorted from blood, taken in a trial of the OX40 agonist ivuxolimab. These receptor sequences come from an adult with an advanced solid tumor such as melanoma, head and neck, liver or kidney cancer. The CDR3 runs from the conserved cysteine through the conserved F or W. D genes are given only for firm matches. Clone size is shown for a subset of rows, as once, few, many or a class of expanded clone.

clone size	D gene	V gene	J gene	CDR3 protein	CDR3 DNA
-	-	TRBV7-9	TRBJ2-1	CASNRGGGRFNEQFF	TGTGCCAGCAATCGAGGGGGCGGGAGGTTCAATGAGCAGTTCTTC
-	TRBD2	TRBV9	TRBJ2-3	CASSVERAGGISDTQYF	TGTGCCAGCAGCGTAGAAAGAGCGGGGGGAATTTCAGATACGCAGTATTTT
-	-	TRBV6-5	TRBJ2-7	CATHSIRLGEQYF	TGTGCCACCCATAGTATTCGGCTGGGGGAGCAGTACTTC
-	TRBD2	TRBV7-9	TRBJ2-3	CASSLGSGGTDTQYF	TGTGCCAGCAGCTTAGGGAGCGGGGGCACAGATACGCAGTATTTT
-	TRBD1	TRBV6-6	TRBJ1-2	CASSDPGTGNYGYTF	TGTGCCAGCAGTGACCCCGGGACAGGGAATTATGGCTACACCTTC
-	-	TRBV29-1	TRBJ2-1	CSVGEYNEQFF	TGCAGCGTTGGGGAATACAATGAGCAGTTCTTC
-	TRBD2	TRBV5-1	TRBJ2-7	CASSSGLAGGEQYF	TGCGCCAGCAGCTCCGGACTAGCGGGAGGGGAGCAGTACTTC
-	TRBD1	TRBV2	TRBJ2-7	CASSGQDLTGQYF	TGTGCCAGCAGCGGACAGGACCTTACGGGGCAGTACTTC
-	-	TRBV29-1	TRBJ1-2	CSVEAARGSGYTF	TGCAGCGTTGAAGCCGCCAGGGGCTCTGGCTACACCTTC
-	-	TRBV5-1	TRBJ2-4	CASSLGGEAKNIQYF	TGCGCCAGCAGCTTGGGGGGTGAGGCCAAAAACATTCAGTACTTC
-	-	TRBV5-5	TRBJ2-5	CASSSAGRETQYF	TGTGCCAGCAGCTCAGCAGGGAGGGAGACCCAGTACTTC
-	TRBD1	TRBV5-5	TRBJ2-2	CASSTNQGQGYTGELFF	TGTGCCAGCAGCACCAACCAGGGACAGGGGTACACCGGGGAGCTGTTTTTT
few	-	TRBV2	TRBJ1-5	CASSDRGRNQPQHF	TGTGCCAGCAGTGACAGGGGTCGTAATCAGCCCCAGCATTTT
once	TRBD2	TRBV6-1	TRBJ2-3	CASSERTSGITPDTQYF	TGTGCCAGCAGTGAACGGACTAGCGGGATTACCCCAGATACGCAGTATTTT
-	-	TRBV11-2	TRBJ2-7	CASSLALAYEQYF	TGTGCCAGCAGCTTAGCCCTCGCCTACGAGCAGTACTTC
-	-	TRBV19	TRBJ1-5	CASSTTENQPQHF	TGTGCCAGTAGTACGACAGAGAATCAGCCCCAGCATTTT
-	TRBD2	TRBV6-5	TRBJ2-7	CASKLSGSYEQYF	TGTGCCAGCAAGCTTAGCGGGAGTTACGAGCAGTACTTC
-	-	TRBV28	TRBJ2-5	CASSPSGGFKETQYF	TGTGCCAGCAGTCCCAGTGGGGGGTTTAAAGAGACCCAGTACTTC
-	-	TRBV28	TRBJ2-3	CASSPSTDTQYF	TGTGCCAGCAGTCCTAGCACAGATACGCAGTATTTT
-	-	TRBV5-1	TRBJ2-1	CASSLASSSYNEQFF	TGCGCCAGCAGCTTGGCCTCCTCTTCCTACAATGAGCAGTTCTTC
-	-	TRBV15	TRBJ2-2	CATSNRVAGELFF	TGTGCCACCAGCAACAGGGTGGCCGGGGAGCTGTTTTTT
-	-	TRBV7-2	TRBJ2-2	CASSLAFSRAGELFF	TGTGCCAGCAGCTTAGCATTTTCCCGGGCCGGGGAGCTGTTTTTT
-	-	TRBV14	TRBJ2-3	CASSQGSTDTQYF	TGTGCCAGCAGCCAGGGGAGCACAGATACGCAGTATTTT
-	-	TRBV6-5	TRBJ2-7	CASSYSDEQYF	TGTGCCAGCAGTTACTCGGACGAGCAGTACTTC
-	TRBD2	TRBV7-9	TRBJ2-5	CASSSTSGTLGGETQYF	TGTGCCAGCAGCTCGACTAGCGGGACCCTGGGGGGTGAGACCCAGTACTTC
-	-	TRBV6-5	TRBJ2-1	CASSYGASSRNEQFF	TGTGCCAGCAGTTACGGGGCCTCAAGCCGCAATGAGCAGTTCTTC
-	-	TRBV19	TRBJ2-5	CASRIKDTLVETQYF	TGTGCCAGTAGAATTAAGGACACCTTGGTGGAGACCCAGTACTTC
-	TRBD1	TRBV11-3	TRBJ2-1	CASSKGQGNEQFF	TGTGCCAGCAGCAAGGGACAGGGCAATGAGCAGTTCTTC
-	TRBD1	TRBV2	TRBJ2-4	CASSGDSRGNIQYF	TGTGCCAGCAGTGGGGACAGCCGAGGAAACATTCAGTACTTC
-	-	TRBV7-3	TRBJ1-4	CASSREAAANEKLFF	TGTGCCAGCAGCCGAGAGGCTGCAGCTAATGAAAAACTGTTTTTT
-	-	TRBV6-5	TRBJ2-2	CASSYWGSFTGELFF	TGTGCCAGCAGTTACTGGGGGAGTTTCACCGGGGAGCTGTTTTTT
-	TRBD1	TRBV5-8	TRBJ1-5	CASSTGTGSVQPQHF	TGTGCCAGCAGCACCGGGACAGGGTCGGTTCAGCCCCAGCATTTT
-	-	TRBV4-3	TRBJ1-2	CASSQETGGYYGYTF	TGCGCCAGCAGCCAAGAAACTGGAGGGTACTATGGCTACACCTTC
-	TRBD1	TRBV19	TRBJ1-5	CASTPTGVVQPQHF	TGTGCCAGTACCCCGACAGGGGTGGTTCAGCCCCAGCATTTT
-	-	TRBV28	TRBJ1-2	CASSSAGRQNSNYGYTF	TGTGCCAGCAGTTCCGCGGGGAGACAGAATTCGAACTATGGCTACACCTTC
-	-	TRBV20-1	TRBJ2-3	CSAYLPDTQYF	TGCAGTGCTTACCTCCCGGATACGCAGTATTTT
-	-	TRBV11-1	TRBJ1-1	CASSLELAAGSEAFF	TGTGCCAGCAGCTTAGAACTGGCCGCCGGTTCTGAAGCTTTCTTT
-	-	TRBV11-3	TRBJ2-7	CASSPLEGRTGEQYF	TGTGCCAGCAGCCCCCTGGAGGGGCGGACGGGGGAGCAGTACTTC
-	-	TRBV9	TRBJ2-3	CASSTSGIVTDTQYF	TGTGCCAGCAGCACATCCGGGATAGTTACAGATACGCAGTATTTT
-	-	TRBV7-3	TRBJ2-6	CASSVDRFFSGANVLTF	TGTGCCAGCAGCGTGGACAGATTCTTTTCTGGGGCCAACGTCCTGACTTTC
-	-	TRBV28	TRBJ2-5	CASSFFSQETQYF	TGTGCCAGCAGTTTTTTTAGTCAAGAGACCCAGTACTTC
-	TRBD1	TRBV19	TRBJ1-5	CASSWDSPSNQPQHF	TGTGCCAGTAGTTGGGACAGCCCTAGCAATCAGCCCCAGCATTTT
-	-	TRBV20-1	TRBJ2-1	CSAKRDNEQFF	TGCAGTGCTAAGAGGGACAATGAGCAGTTCTTC
-	-	TRBV5-1	TRBJ2-3	CASSPRSSTDTQYF	TGCGCCAGCAGCCCTAGATCTAGCACAGATACGCAGTATTTT
-	TRBD1	TRBV15	TRBJ2-7	CATSREYLQGAYEQYF	TGTGCCACCAGCAGAGAGTATTTGCAGGGGGCGTACGAGCAGTACTTC
-	TRBD2	TRBV10-1	TRBJ2-2	CASSLAGGSQFANTGELFF	TGCGCCAGCAGCCTAGCGGGAGGGTCCCAGTTCGCGAACACCGGGGAGCTGTTTTTT
-	-	TRBV30	TRBJ2-4	CAWSVGGPGINIQYF	TGTGCCTGGAGTGTCGGGGGGCCGGGGATAAACATTCAGTACTTC
-	-	TRBV4-1	TRBJ1-1	CASTPSGYRNEAFF	TGCGCCAGCACCCCCAGCGGGTATCGGAATGAAGCTTTCTTT
once	TRBD2	TRBV9	TRBJ2-1	CASSESSGRAHEQFF	TGTGCCAGCAGCGAATCTAGCGGGAGGGCCCATGAGCAGTTCTTC
-	TRBD1	TRBV6-5	TRBJ1-5	CASRPTGGGNQPQHF	TGTGCCAGCAGGCCGACAGGGGGAGGCAATCAGCCCCAGCATTTT
few	-	TRBV7-9	TRBJ2-6	CASSSSGANVLTF	TGTGCCAGCAGCTCCTCTGGGGCCAACGTCCTGACTTTC
-	TRBD1	TRBV6-5	TRBJ2-7	CASSYAGQGGEQYF	TGTGCCAGCAGTTACGCCGGACAGGGTGGTGAGCAGTACTTC
-	-	TRBV7-8	TRBJ2-3	CASSLVAVEGGTQYF	TGTGCCAGCAGCTTAGTAGCCGTGGAAGGTGGTACGCAGTATTTT
-	TRBD2	TRBV11-2	TRBJ2-7	CASSPTGTNYEQYF	TGTGCCAGCAGCCCTACGGGGACTAACTACGAGCAGTACTTC
once	-	TRBV9	TRBJ1-5	CASSVFSSQPQHF	TGTGCCAGCAGCGTATTTAGTAGTCAGCCCCAGCATTTT
-	-	TRBV19	TRBJ2-6	CASSIRGPGANVLTF	TGTGCCAGTAGTATACGGGGGCCTGGGGCCAACGTCCTGACTTTC
-	-	TRBV6-5	TRBJ2-1	CASSSPGRAYNEQFF	TGTGCCAGCAGTTCGCCGGGACGGGCCTACAATGAGCAGTTCTTC
-	TRBD1	TRBV4-2	TRBJ2-1	CASSQGGQGEEQFF	TGTGCCAGCAGCCAAGGGGGACAGGGAGAAGAGCAGTTCTTC
-	-	TRBV7-2	TRBJ2-5	CASSFYTYQETQYF	TGTGCCAGCAGCTTCTACACGTACCAAGAGACCCAGTACTTC